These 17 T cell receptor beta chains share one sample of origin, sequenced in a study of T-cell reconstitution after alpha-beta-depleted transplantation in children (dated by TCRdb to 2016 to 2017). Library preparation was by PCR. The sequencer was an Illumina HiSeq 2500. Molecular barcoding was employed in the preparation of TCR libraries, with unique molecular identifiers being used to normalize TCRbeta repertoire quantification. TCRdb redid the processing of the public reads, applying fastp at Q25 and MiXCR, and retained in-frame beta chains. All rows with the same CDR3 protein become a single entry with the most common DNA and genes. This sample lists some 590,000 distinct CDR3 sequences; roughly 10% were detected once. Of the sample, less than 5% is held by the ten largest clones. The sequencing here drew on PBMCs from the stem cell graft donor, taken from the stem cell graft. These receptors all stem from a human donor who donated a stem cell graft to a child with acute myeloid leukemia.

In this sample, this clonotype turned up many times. The CDR3 loop is CASSVLAGQTGELFF. CDR3 sequence (DNA): TGTGCCAGCAGTGTATTAGCGGGGCAGACCGGGGAGCTGTTTTTT. This chain connects TRBV6-4 to TRBJ2-2, with TRBD2 identical over 8 bases. Unmatched junction bases numbered 6, after V lost 4 bases and J lost 5 bases. The germline V gene has CDR1 MRHNA and CDR2 SNTAGT. The CDR3 length is 15 residues.

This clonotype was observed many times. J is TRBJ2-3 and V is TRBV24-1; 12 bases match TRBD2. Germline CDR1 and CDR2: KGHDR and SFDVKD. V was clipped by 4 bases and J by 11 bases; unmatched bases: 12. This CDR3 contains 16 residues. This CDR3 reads CATSDRTSGNFPGQYF. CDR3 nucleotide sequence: TGTGCCACCAGTGACCGGACTAGCGGGAATTTCCCGGGGCAGTATTTT.

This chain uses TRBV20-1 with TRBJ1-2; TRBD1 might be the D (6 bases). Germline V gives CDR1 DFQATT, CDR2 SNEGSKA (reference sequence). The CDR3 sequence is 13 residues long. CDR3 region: CTETPQGGYGYTF. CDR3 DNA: TGCACCGAAACCCCACAGGGAGGCTATGGCTACACCTTC.

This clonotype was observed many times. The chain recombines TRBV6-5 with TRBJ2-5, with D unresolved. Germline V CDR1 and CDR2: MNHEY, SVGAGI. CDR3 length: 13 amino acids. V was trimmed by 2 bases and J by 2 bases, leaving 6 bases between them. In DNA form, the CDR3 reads TGTGCCAGCAGTTACGACATACAAGAGACCCAGTACTTC. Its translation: CASSYDIQETQYF.

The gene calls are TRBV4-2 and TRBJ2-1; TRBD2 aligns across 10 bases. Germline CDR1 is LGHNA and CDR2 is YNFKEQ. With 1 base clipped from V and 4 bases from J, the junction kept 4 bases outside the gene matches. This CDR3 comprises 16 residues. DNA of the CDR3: TGTGCCAGCAGCCAAGCCGGGACTAGCGTATACAATGAGCAGTTCTTC. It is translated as CASSQAGTSVYNEQFF.

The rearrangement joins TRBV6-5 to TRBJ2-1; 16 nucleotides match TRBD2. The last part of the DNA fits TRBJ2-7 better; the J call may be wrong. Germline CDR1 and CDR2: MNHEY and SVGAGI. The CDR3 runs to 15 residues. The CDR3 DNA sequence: TGTGCCAGCAGTTACGGGACTAGCGGGAGGGATGAGCAGTACTTC. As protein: CASSYGTSGRDEQYF.

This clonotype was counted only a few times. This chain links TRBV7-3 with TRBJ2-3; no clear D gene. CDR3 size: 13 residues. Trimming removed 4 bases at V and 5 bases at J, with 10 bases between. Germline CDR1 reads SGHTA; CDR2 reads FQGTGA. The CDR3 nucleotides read TGTGCCAGCAGCTCCCCAGGTGTAGATACGCAGTATTTT. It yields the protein CASSSPGVDTQYF.

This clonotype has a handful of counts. The CDR3 DNA reads TGTGCCAGCAGCCCTCCTCTCACAGATACGCAGTATTTT. Protein: CASSPPLTDTQYF. This sequence joins TRBV7-9 and TRBJ2-3; no definite D call. Germline V gene data show CDR1 as SEHNR and CDR2 as FQNEAQ (reference sequence). V lost 5 bases and J lost 2, with 8 bases in between. The CDR3 contains 13 residues.

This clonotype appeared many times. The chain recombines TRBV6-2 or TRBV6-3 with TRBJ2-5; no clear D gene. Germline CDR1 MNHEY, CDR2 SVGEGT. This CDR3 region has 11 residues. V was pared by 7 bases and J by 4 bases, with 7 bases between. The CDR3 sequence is CASIFRETQYF. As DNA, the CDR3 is TGTGCCAGCATCTTTAGAGAGACCCAGTACTTC.

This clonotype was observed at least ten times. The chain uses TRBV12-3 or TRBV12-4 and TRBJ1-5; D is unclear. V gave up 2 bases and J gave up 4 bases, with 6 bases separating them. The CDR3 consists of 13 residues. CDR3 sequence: CASSLSLNQPQHF. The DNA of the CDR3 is TGTGCCAGCAGTTTAAGTCTTAATCAGCCCCAGCATTTT.

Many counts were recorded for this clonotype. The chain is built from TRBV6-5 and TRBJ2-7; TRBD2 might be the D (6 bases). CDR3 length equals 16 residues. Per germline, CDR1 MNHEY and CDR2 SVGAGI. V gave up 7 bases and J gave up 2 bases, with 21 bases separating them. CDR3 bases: TGTGCCAGCAATTTCCAATCCGGGACTCTACCCTACGAGCAGTACTTC. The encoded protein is CASNFQSGTLPYEQYF.

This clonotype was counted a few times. CDR3 region: CASRFRDGRTDTQYF. For the CDR3, the DNA is TGTGCCAGCCGCTTTCGGGACGGTCGGACAGATACGCAGTATTTT. J is TRBJ2-3 and V is TRBV12-3 or TRBV12-4; D is possibly TRBD1 or TRBD2 (5 bases each). This CDR3 has 15 amino acids. V lost 8 bases and J lost 3, with 18 bases in between.

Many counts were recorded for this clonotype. CDR3 protein: CASSLSPGLAGVGYEQYF. For the CDR3, the DNA is TGCGCCAGCAGCTTATCCCCGGGACTAGCGGGAGTCGGCTACGAGCAGTACTTC. V is TRBV5-1 and J is TRBJ2-7; 14 bases match TRBD2. J gave up 3 bases and V 2 bases, and 10 bases lay outside the gene matches. Germline CDR1 reads SGHRS; CDR2 reads YFSETQ. The CDR3 extends over 18 amino acids.

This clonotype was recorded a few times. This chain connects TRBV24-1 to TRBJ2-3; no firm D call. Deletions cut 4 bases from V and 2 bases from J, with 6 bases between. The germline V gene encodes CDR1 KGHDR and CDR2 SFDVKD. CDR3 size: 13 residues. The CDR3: CATSDPDTDTQYF. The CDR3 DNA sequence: TGTGCCACCAGTGACCCCGACACAGATACGCAGTATTTT.

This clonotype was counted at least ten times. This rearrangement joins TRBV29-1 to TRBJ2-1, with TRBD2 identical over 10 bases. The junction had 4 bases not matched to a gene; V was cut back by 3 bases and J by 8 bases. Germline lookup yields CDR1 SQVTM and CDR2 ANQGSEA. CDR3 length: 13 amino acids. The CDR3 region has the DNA TGCAGCGTTGACGGAGCGGGAGGGTATGAGCAGTTCTTC. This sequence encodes CSVDGAGGYEQFF.

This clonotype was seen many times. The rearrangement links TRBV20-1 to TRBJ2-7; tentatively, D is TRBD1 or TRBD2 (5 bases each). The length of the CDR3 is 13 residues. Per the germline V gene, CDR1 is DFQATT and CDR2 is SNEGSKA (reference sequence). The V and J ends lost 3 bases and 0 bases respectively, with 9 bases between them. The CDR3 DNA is TGCAGTGCTAGTACGGGGCCCTCCTACGAGCAGTACTTC. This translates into CSASTGPSYEQYF.

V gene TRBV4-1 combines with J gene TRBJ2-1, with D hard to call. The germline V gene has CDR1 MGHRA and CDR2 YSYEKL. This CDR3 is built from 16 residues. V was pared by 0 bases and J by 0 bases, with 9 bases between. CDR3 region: CASSQDLRNSYNEQFF. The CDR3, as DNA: TGCGCCAGCAGCCAAGATCTCAGGAACTCCTACAATGAGCAGTTCTTC.